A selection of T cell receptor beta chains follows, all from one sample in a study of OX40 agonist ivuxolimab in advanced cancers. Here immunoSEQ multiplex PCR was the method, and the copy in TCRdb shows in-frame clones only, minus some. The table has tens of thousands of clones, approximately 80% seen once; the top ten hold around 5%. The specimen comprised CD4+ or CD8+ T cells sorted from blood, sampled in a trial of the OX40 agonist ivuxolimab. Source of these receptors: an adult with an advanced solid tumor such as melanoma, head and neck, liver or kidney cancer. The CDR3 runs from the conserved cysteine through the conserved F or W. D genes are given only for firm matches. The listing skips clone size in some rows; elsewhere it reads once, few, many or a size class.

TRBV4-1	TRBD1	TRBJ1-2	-	TGCGCCAGCAGCCAAGGAGGAGGGGGCACAGGGATCGGTGGCTACACCTTC	CASSQGGGGTGIGGYTF
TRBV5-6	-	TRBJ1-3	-	TGTGCCAGCAGCTTGTTCGGGACCTCTGGAAACACCATATATTTT	CASSLFGTSGNTIYF
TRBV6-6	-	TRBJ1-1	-	TGTGCCAGCAGTTTCCCAGGGACCGCTGAAGCTTTCTTT	CASSFPGTAEAFF
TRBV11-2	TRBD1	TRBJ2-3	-	TGTGCCAGCAGCTTCCAGGGGGCAGTGGGTACGCAGTATTTT	CASSFQGAVGTQYF
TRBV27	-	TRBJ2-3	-	TGTGCCAGCCGACGCGACGTCACAGATACGCAGTATTTT	CASRRDVTDTQYF
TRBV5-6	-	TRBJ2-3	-	TGTGCCAGCAGCCCATTGTCCGGCGGAGATACGCAGTATTTT	CASSPLSGGDTQYF
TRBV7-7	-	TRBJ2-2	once	TGTGCTATAGGGAAGAACACCGGGGAGCTGTTTTTT	CAIGKNTGELFF
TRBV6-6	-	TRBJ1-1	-	TGTGCCAGCAGCCGCCCAACCGGCGGTATGAACACTGAAGCTTTCTTT	CASSRPTGGMNTEAFF
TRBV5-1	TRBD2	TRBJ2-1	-	TGCGCCAGCAGCCCCGGACTAGCGGATATCTCCTACAATGAGCAGTTCTTC	CASSPGLADISYNEQFF
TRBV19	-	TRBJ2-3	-	TGTGCCAGTAGTATAGTTGGCGGGCGTCAGGCAGATACGCAGTATTTT	CASSIVGGRQADTQYF
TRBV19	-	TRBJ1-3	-	TGTGCCAGTACCACGAATCGGGGGTCGGAAAACACCATATATTTT	CASTTNRGSENTIYF
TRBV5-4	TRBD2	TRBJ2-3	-	TGTGCCAGCAGCTCTAGCGGTAGCACAGATACGCAGTATTTT	CASSSSGSTDTQYF
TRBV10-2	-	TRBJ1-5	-	TGCGCCAGCAGTGAGGGACAGTTCAATCAGCCCCAGCATTTT	CASSEGQFNQPQHF
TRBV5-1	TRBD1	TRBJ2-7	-	TGCGCCAGCAGCTTGGGAACAGGGGGGTACGAGCAGTACTTC	CASSLGTGGYEQYF
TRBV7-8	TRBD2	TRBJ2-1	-	TGTGCCAGTCACCCGACTAGCGGGGGGGCAGGTGAGCAGTTCTTC	CASHPTSGGAGEQFF
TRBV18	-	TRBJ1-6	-	TGTGCCAGCTCACCCACCCATGGGGACCGGGATTCACCCCTCCACTTT	CASSPTHGDRDSPLHF
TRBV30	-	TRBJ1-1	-	TGTGCCTGGAGTTCTGGGAACACTGAAGCTTTCTTT	CAWSSGNTEAFF
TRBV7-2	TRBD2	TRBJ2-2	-	TGTGCCAGCAGGGGGAGGGGAGCTAACACCGGGGAGCTGTTTTTT	CASRGRGANTGELFF
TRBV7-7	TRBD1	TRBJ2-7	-	TGTGCTAGCAGCCTGGACAGGGGCAACGAGCAGTACTTC	CASSLDRGNEQYF
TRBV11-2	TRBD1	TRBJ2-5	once	TGTGCCAGCAGCAATCAGGGGGAGCAGTACTTC	CASSNQGEQYF
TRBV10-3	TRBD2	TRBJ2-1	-	TGTGCCATCAGTGAGTCCCCTCTAGCGGGAGTATCAAGGAATGAGCAGTTCTTC	CAISESPLAGVSRNEQFF
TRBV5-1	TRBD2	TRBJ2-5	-	TGCGCCAGCAGCTCGGGTAGCGGGAGGGGCGAGACCCAGTACTTC	CASSSGSGRGETQYF
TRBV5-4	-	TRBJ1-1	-	TGTGCCAGCAGCCGGGCAGGGGTTGAAGCTTTCTTT	CASSRAGVEAFF
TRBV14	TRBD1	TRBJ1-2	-	TGTGCCAGCAGCCAAGGTCGGACAGGGGCATCGTCAGGCTACACCTTC	CASSQGRTGASSGYTF
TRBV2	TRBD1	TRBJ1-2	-	TGTGCCAGCAGTTTCGGACAGGGGGCGCCCCGATATGGCTACACCTTC	CASSFGQGAPRYGYTF
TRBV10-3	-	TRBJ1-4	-	TGTGCCATCGGCGAGTTGGATGAAAAACTGTTTTTT	CAIGELDEKLFF
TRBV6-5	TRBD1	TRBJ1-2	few	TGTGCCAGCAGTAGGGGGCCTTATGCAGGCTACACCTTC	CASSRGPYAGYTF
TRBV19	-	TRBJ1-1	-	TGTGCCAGTCTCGATCCGCGTCTGGTCACTGAAGCTTTCTTT	CASLDPRLVTEAFF
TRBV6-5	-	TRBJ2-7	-	TGTGCCAGCAGCACCCTAGCCGCCGAGCAGTACTTC	CASSTLAAEQYF
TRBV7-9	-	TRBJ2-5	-	TGTGCCAGCAGCTTCGACCTTACCGGGCGGCAAGAGACCCAGTACTTC	CASSFDLTGRQETQYF
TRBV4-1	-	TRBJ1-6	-	TGCGCCAGCAGCCACCCCCCCCCGAATTCACCCCTCCACTTT	CASSHPPPNSPLHF
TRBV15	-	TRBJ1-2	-	TGTGCCACCAGCACAGAAGGGATTAACTATGGCTACACCTTC	CATSTEGINYGYTF
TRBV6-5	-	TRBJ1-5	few	TGTGCCAGCAGTTACGGGCAGGGAAATCAGCCCCAGCATTTT	CASSYGQGNQPQHF
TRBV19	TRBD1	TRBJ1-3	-	TGTGCCAGTAGTATTGGGACAGGGGCTGGAAACACCATATATTTT	CASSIGTGAGNTIYF
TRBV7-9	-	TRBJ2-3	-	TGTGCCAGCAGCTTAGCGGGGGGAACAGATACGCAGTATTTT	CASSLAGGTDTQYF
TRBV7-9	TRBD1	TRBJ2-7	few	TGTGCCAGCAGCTTAGCCGGGACAGGGAGCGAGCAGTACTTC	CASSLAGTGSEQYF
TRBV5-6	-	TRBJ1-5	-	TGTGCCAGCACCCGAAGGGGTGCGGGCAATCAGCCCCAGCATTTT	CASTRRGAGNQPQHF
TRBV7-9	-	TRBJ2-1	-	TGTGCCAGCAGCCCTAGCTCGGGCAATGAGCAGTTCTTC	CASSPSSGNEQFF
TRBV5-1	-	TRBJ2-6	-	TGCGCCAGCAGCTTGTCAGCGGTAAACTCTGGGGCCAACGTCCTGACTTTC	CASSLSAVNSGANVLTF
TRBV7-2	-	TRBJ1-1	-	TGTGCCAGCAGCTCCACCTCTGGGCCACACACTGAAGCTTTCTTT	CASSSTSGPHTEAFF
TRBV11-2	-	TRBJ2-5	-	TGTGCCAGCAGCTTTTTGCGGCAAGAGACCCAGTACTTC	CASSFLRQETQYF
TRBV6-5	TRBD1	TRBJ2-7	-	TGTGCCAGCAGCTACCGGGACAGACTTTCCTACGAGCAGTACTTC	CASSYRDRLSYEQYF
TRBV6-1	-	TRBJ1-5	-	TGTGCCAGCAGTGAAAACGGCAATCAGCCCCAGCATTTT	CASSENGNQPQHF
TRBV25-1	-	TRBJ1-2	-	TGTGCCAGCAGTGACCGGGTAAACTATGGCTACACCTTC	CASSDRVNYGYTF
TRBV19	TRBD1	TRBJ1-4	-	TGTGCCACCCGGGACAGGGGTTCACGGGGTGAAAAACTGTTTTTT	CATRDRGSRGEKLFF
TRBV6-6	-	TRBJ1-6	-	TGTGCCAGCAGTTTAACCGGAAATAATTCACCCCTCCACTTT	CASSLTGNNSPLHF
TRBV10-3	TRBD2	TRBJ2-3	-	TGTGCCGCGAAAAATTCACTAGCGGGGATCGTAGATACGCAGTATTTT	CAAKNSLAGIVDTQYF
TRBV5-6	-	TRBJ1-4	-	TGTGCCAGCAGTCGGGACGGTTCAACTAATGAAAAACTGTTTTTT	CASSRDGSTNEKLFF
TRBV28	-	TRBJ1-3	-	TGTGCCAGCCGGCCGGCCTTAAAGCGGCTCCTCTCTGGAAACACCATATATTTT	CASRPALKRLLSGNTIYF
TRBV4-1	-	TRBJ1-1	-	TGCGCCAGCAGCCAACCCCCCGGGAGCCGGAACACTGAAGCTTTCTTT	CASSQPPGSRNTEAFF
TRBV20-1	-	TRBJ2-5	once	TGCAGTGCCCAGCAGGCGGAGACCCAGTACTTC	CSAQQAETQYF
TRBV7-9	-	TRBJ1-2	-	TGTGCCAGCACCCCGAGAGGGGTAAACTATGGCTACACCTTC	CASTPRGVNYGYTF
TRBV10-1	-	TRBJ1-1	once	TGCGCCAGGGAAAAGTTCAAAGCTTTCTTT	CAREKFKAFF
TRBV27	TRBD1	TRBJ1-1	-	TGTGCCAGCAGGACAGGGAACGCTGAAGCTTTCTTT	CASRTGNAEAFF
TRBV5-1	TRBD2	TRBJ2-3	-	TGCGCCAGCAGCTTGGATAGCGGGGTGGGCACAGATACGCAGTATTTT	CASSLDSGVGTDTQYF